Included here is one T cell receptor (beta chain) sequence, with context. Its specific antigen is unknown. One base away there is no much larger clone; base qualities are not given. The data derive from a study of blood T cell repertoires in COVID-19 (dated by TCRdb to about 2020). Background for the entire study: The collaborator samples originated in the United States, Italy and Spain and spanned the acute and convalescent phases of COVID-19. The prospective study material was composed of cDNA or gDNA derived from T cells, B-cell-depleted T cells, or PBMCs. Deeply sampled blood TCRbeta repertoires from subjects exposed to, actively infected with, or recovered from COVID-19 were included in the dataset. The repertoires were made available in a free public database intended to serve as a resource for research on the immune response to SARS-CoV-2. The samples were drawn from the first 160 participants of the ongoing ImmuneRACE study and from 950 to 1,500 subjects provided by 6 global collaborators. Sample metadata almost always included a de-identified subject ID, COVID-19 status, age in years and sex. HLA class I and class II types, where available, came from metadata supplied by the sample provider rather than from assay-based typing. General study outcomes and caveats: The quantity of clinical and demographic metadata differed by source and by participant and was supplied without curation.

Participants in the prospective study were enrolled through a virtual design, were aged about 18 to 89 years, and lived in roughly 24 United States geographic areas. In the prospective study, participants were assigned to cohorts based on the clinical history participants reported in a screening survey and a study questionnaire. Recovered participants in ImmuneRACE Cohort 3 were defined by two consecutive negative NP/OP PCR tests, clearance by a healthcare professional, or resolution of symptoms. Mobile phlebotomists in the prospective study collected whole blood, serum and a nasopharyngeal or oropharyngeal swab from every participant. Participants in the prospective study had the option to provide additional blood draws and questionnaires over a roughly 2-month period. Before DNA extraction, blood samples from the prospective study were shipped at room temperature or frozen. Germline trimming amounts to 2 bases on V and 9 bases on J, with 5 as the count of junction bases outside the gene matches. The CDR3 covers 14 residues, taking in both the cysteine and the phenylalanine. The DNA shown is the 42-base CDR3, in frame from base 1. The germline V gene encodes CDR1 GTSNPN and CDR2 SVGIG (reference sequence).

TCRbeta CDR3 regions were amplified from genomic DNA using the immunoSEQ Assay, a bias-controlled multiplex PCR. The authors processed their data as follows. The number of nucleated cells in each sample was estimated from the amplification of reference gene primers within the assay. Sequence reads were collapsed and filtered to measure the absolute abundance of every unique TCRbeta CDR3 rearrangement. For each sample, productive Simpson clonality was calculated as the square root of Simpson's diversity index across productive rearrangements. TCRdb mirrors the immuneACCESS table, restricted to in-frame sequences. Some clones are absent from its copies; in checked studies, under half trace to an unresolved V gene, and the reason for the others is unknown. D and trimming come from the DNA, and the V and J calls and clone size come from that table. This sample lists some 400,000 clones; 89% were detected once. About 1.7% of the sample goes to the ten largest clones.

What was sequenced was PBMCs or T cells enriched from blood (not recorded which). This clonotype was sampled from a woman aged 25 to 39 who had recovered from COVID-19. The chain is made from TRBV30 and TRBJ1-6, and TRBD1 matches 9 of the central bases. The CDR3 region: CAWSTGQGGSPLHF. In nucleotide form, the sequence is TGTGCCTGGAGTACGGGACAGGGAGGTTCACCCCTCCACTTT. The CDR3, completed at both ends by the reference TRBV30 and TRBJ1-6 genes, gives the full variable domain SQTIHQWPATLVQPVGSPLSLECTVEGTSNPNLYWYRQAAGRGLQLLFYSVGIGQISSEVPQNLSASRPQDRQFILSSKKLLLSDSGFYLCAWSTGQGGSPLHFGNGTRLTVT.